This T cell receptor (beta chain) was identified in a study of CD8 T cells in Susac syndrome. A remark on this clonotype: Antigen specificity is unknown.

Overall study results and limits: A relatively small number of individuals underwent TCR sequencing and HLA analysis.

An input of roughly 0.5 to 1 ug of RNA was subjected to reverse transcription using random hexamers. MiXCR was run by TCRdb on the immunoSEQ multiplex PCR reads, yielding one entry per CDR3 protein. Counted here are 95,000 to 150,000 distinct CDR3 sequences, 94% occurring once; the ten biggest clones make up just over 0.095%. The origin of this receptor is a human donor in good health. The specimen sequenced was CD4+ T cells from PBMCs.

The CDR3 DNA reads as TGTGCCAGCAGTCCCCGCTGGCCAGGGACGAACACCGGGGAGCTGTTTTTT. This encodes CASSPRWPGTNTGELFF. The chain links TRBV12-3 or TRBV12-4 to TRBJ2-2, with D possibly being TRBD1 (5 bases). The germline V and J ends were trimmed by 5 bases and 0 bases, with 16 bases remaining between them. This CDR3 has 17 amino acids.